This TCR beta chain was identified in a study of control samples from healthy donors and cancer patients. The repertoire was sequenced with immunoSEQ multiplex PCR; TCRdb's copy has only in-frame clones and lacks some. The sample yields roughly 170,000 clones, roughly 94% seen once. With V trimmed by 5 bases and J by 0 bases, 12 bases remained unmatched. Per germline, CDR1 SEHNR and CDR2 FQNEAQ (reference sequence). The CDR3 runs 18 residues. V and J are TRBV7-9 and TRBJ2-1; 8 positions agree with TRBD2. This TCR derives from a young woman in good health. Sequenced sample: blood. The CDR3 bases are TGTGCCAGCAGCCCAACCTCTAGCGGGCAAAGCTCCTACAATGAGCAGTTCTTC. The encoded protein is CASSPTSSGQSSYNEQFF.